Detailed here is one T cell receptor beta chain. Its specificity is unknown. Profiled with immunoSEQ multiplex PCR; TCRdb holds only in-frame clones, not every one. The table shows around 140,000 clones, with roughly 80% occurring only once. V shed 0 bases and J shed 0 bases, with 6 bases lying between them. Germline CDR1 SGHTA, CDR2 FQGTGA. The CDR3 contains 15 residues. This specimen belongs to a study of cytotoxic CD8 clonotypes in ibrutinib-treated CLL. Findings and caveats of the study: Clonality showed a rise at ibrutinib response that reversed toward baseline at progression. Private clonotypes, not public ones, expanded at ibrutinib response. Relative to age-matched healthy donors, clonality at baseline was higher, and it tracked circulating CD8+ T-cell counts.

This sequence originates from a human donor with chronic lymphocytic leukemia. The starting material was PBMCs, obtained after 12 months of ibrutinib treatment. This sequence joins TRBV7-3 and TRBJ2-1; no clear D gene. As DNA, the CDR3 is TGTGCCAGCAGCTTAACTTCTAACTCCTACAATGAGCAGTTCTTC. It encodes CASSLTSNSYNEQFF. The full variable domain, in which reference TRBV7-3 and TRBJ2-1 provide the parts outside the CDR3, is GAGVSQTPSNKVTEKGKYVELRCDPISGHTALYWYRQSLGQGPEFLIYFQGTGAADDSGLPNDRFFAVRPEGSVSTLKIQRTERGDSAVYLCASSLTSNSYNEQFFGPGTRLTVL.